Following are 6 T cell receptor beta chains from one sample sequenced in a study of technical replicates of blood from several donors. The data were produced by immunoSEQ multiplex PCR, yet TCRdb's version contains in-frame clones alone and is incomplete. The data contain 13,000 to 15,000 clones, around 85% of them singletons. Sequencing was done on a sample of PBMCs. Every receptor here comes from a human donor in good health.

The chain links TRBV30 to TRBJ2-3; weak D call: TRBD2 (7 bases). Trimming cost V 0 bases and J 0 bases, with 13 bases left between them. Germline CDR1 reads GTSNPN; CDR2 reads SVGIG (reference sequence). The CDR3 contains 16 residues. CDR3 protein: CAWSVGAGASTDTQYF. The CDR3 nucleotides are TGTGCCTGGAGTGTAGGGGCGGGGGCTAGCACAGATACGCAGTATTTT.

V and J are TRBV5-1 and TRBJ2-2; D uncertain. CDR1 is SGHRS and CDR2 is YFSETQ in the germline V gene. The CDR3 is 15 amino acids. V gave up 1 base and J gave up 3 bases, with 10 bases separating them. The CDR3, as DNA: TGCGCCAGCAGCTTGCGCGATATGGACACCGGGGAGCTGTTTTTT. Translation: CASSLRDMDTGELFF.

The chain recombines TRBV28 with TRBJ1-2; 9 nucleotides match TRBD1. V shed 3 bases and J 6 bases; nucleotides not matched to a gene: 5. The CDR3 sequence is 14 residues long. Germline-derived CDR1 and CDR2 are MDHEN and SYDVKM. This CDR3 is CASSFDGTGNGYTF. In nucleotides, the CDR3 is TGTGCCAGCAGTTTCGACGGGACAGGGAATGGCTACACCTTC.

This CDR3 reads CASSSTVSGNTIYF. The CDR3 DNA reads as TGTGCCAGCAGCTCAACGGTTTCTGGAAACACCATATATTTT. The V call is TRBV7-6, the J call TRBJ1-3; the D is unclear. CDR3 length: 14 residues. V gave up 4 bases and J gave up 1 base, with 8 bases separating them. Looked up from germline, CDR1 is SGHVS and CDR2 is FNYEAQ.

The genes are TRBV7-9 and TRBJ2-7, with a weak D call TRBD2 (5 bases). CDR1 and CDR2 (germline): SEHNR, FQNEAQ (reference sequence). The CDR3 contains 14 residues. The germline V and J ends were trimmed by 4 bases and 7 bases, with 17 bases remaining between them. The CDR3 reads CASSSAIMAGEQYF. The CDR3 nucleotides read TGTGCCAGCAGCTCCGCTATTATGGCGGGTGAGCAGTACTTC. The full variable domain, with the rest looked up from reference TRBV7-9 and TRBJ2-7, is DTGVSQNPRHKITKRGQNVTFRCDPISEHNRLYWYRQTLGQGPEFLTYFQNEAQLEKSRLLSDRFSAERPKGSFSTLEIQRTEQGDSAMYLCASSSAIMAGEQYFGPGTRLTVT.

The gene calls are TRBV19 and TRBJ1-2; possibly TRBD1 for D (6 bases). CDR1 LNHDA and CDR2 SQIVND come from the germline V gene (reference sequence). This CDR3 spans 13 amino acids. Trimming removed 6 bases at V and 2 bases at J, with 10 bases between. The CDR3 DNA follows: TGTGCCAGTAGCCAGGGGTGGAACTATGGCTACACCTTC. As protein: CASSQGWNYGYTF.